The 20 T cell receptor beta chains below all came from one sample that was sequenced in a study of regulatory T cells in long-lasting Graves disease (dated by TCRdb to the early 2020s). Libraries came from multiplex PCR. The instrument given in TCRdb is Illumina HiSeq 4000. CDR3 regions were amplified by Arm-PCR with iRepertoire HTBI primers to construct TCR beta libraries. TCRdb reran the public reads through fastp at Q25 and MiXCR, keeping productive beta chains. CDR3 protein duplicates are merged, each entry listing the most common genes and DNA. Recorded for this sample are approximately 470,000 distinct CDR3 sequences; 20% of them occurred a single time. The ten most abundant clones make up 7.8% of the sample. Taken with the paper, the label for time point translates to: persistent/refractory GD, antithyroid drugs over 5 years with positive TRAb. RNA was extracted from PBMCs in TRIzol for both TCR sequencing and RNA sequencing.

This specimen consisted of peripheral blood mononuclear cells (PBMCs), obtained when the disease was refractory, from a patient treated with antithyroid drugs. These receptor sequences come from a female donor with Graves disease.

This clonotype has just a few counts. V is TRBV6-5 and J is TRBJ2-5; possible D gene TRBD2, 5 bases. CDR1 and CDR2 from the germline V gene are MNHEY and SVGAGI. The V end lost 4 bases, the J end lost 9 bases, and 6 bases lay between the germline ends. The CDR3 is made up of 10 amino acids. CDR3 sequence: CASSSGAQYF. The CDR3 bases are TGTGCCAGCAGTTCCGGGGCCCAGTACTTC.

For this clonotype: This may arise from a read error, as a much more abundant clone is one base away. The chain links TRBV12-5 to TRBJ2-5, with 10 bases identical to TRBD1. V gave up 3 bases and J gave up 7 bases; unmatched junction bases: 5. Per germline, CDR1 LGHNT and CDR2 FRNRAP. This CDR3 has 14 amino acids. CDR3 in amino acids: CASGLGTGDGTQYF. The CDR3 coding sequence is TGTGCTAGTGGTTTAGGGACAGGGGACGGGACCCAGTACTTC.

The table lists this clonotype with many counts. The CDR3: CASRSGAQGDKNIQYF. In DNA form, the CDR3 reads TGTGCCAGCAGAAGTGGGGCACAGGGTGACAAAAACATTCAGTACTTC. This chain joins TRBV28 and TRBJ2-4, with D possibly TRBD1 on 6 matching bases. CDR1 MDHEN and CDR2 SYDVKM come from the germline V gene. There are 16 residues in the CDR3. Trimming removed 6 bases from V and 3 bases from J, with 18 bases in between.

The sample holds one count of this clonotype. This may be a read error: a much more frequent sequence differs by one nucleotide. The CDR3 does not end in the conserved phenylalanine or tryptophan, so this is likely a read error. This chain joins TRBV6-1 and TRBJ1-1; no firm D call. In germline, CDR1 is MNHNS, CDR2 SASEGT. The CDR3 contains 14 residues. Between the trimmed V and J ends, which lost 6 bases and 5 bases, there was a span of 16 bases. This chain's CDR3 is CASRRPGGRTEAFS. The DNA of the CDR3 is TGTGCCAGCAGAAGACCGGGCGGGAGGACTGAAGCTTTCTCT.

Many counts were recorded for this clonotype. One end of the junction fails to match germline, which may point to a read error. The chain uses TRBV5-1 and TRBJ1-1, with D maybe TRBD1 (5 bases). Per germline, CDR1 SGHRS and CDR2 YFSETQ. This CDR3 region has 14 residues. The CDR3 sequence is CASSFGQGHTEAFF. The CDR3 region has the DNA TGTGCCAGCAGCTTTGGGCAGGGACACACTGAAGCTTTCTTT.

This clonotype was observed a handful of times. This sequence joins TRBV6-2 or TRBV6-3 and TRBJ2-3; D uncertain. The CDR3 runs 15 residues. Germline lookup yields CDR1 MNHEY and CDR2 SVGEGT. V was cut by 10 bases and J by 5 bases, with 22 bases left in between. In DNA, the CDR3 is TGTGCCACTGAGTCCTTACAGAATCGCGGAGATACGCAGTATTTT. It is translated as CATESLQNRGDTQYF.

This clonotype showed up many times. The chain employs TRBV20-1 and TRBJ2-7, with TRBD2 matching 8 bases. V was clipped by 0 bases and J by 5 bases; unmatched bases: 3. The CDR3 consists of 13 residues. Germline assignment: CDR1 DFQATT and CDR2 SNEGSKA (reference sequence). This CDR3 reads CSAREAGVDEQYF. The CDR3 region has the DNA TGCAGTGCTAGAGAAGCGGGAGTCGACGAGCAGTACTTC.

This clonotype turned up a few times. The DNA for the CDR3 is TGTGCCAGCAGCCAGACCCCCTGGACGGGCCTTTACGAGCAGTACTTC. Translating gives CASSQTPWTGLYEQYF. J is TRBJ2-7 and V is TRBV3-1; D gene uncertain. The V gene lost 3 bases and the J gene lost 4 bases, with 19 bases spanning the gap. The CDR3 length is 16 residues. Per the germline V gene, CDR1 is LGHDT and CDR2 is YNNKEL (reference sequence).

The gene calls are TRBV6-2 or TRBV6-3 and TRBJ2-5; 7 bases fit TRBD1. Germline assignment: CDR1 MNHEY and CDR2 SVGEGT. The length of the CDR3 is 15 residues. With 1 base clipped from V and 5 bases from J, the junction kept 7 bases outside the gene matches. In DNA, the CDR3 is TGTGCCAGCAGTTACTTCCCGACAGGGCGCGAGACCCAGTACTTC. Translation gives CASSYFPTGRETQYF.

This clonotype was seen at least ten times. J is TRBJ2-6 and V is TRBV20-1; tentatively, D is TRBD1 (6 bases). This CDR3 has 17 residues. Trimming removed 5 bases from V and 4 bases from J, with 21 bases in between. Germline values: CDR1 DFQATT, CDR2 SNEGSKA (reference sequence). The DNA for the CDR3 is TGCAGTGCTCCGACCGGGACATGGCGAGCGGGGGCCAACGTCCTGACTTTC. Translating it yields CSAPTGTWRAGANVLTF.

This clonotype was seen a handful of times. The chain's CDR3 is CASSLALARSYNEQFF. The DNA for the CDR3 is TGCGCCAGCAGCTTGGCCCTAGCCCGCTCCTACAATGAGCAGTTCTTC. The chain recombines TRBV5-1 with TRBJ2-1, with a possible D match to TRBD2 (5 bases). V lost 0 bases, J lost 0 bases, and 10 bases lay in between. The CDR3 totals 16 residues. Looked up from germline, CDR1 is SGHRS and CDR2 is YFSETQ.

The table lists this clonotype with many counts. The CDR3 DNA sequence: TGTGCCTCGAGGGCGGGACCGAACACCGGGGAGCTGTTTTTT. It encodes CASRAGPNTGELFF. The rearrangement joins TRBV9 to TRBJ2-2; perhaps TRBD2 as D (6 bases). CDR1 and CDR2 (germline): SGDLS, YYNGEE. The CDR3 is 14 residues long. V was pared by 10 bases and J by 0 bases, with 13 bases between. The full variable domain, rest sourced from reference TRBV9 and TRBJ2-2, is DSGVTQTPKHLITATGQRVTLRCSPRSGDLSVYWYQQSLDQGLQFLIQYYNGEERAKGNILERFSAQQFPDLHSELNLSSLELGDSALYFCASRAGPNTGELFFGEGSRLTVL.

This clonotype showed up just a few times. The chain combines TRBV12-3 or TRBV12-4 with TRBJ1-2; D uncertain. The CDR3 loop spans 13 amino acids. Between the trimmed V and J ends, which lost 3 bases and 4 bases, there was a span of 9 bases. CDR3 protein: CASSLSRTYGYTF. For the CDR3, the DNA is TGTGCCAGCAGTTTGAGCAGGACCTATGGCTACACCTTC.

This clonotype was seen many times. Compared with germline, one end of the junction differs, possibly owing to a read error. This chain links TRBV5-1 with TRBJ2-4; the match to TRBD2 covers 10 bases. This CDR3 contains 14 residues. Germline assignment: CDR1 SGHRS and CDR2 YFSETQ. The CDR3 DNA reads as TGTGCCAGCAGCCCTGGGACTAGCGCAAACATTCAGTACTTC. Translated, it gives CASSPGTSANIQYF.

This clonotype was detected only a few times. The V and J genes are TRBV29-1 and TRBJ1-1; the D is unclear. V lost 2 bases and J lost 1, with 5 bases in between. This CDR3 region has 12 residues. Germline lookup yields CDR1 SQVTM and CDR2 ANQGSEA. The DNA for the CDR3 is TGCAGCGTTGAAAGATGGAACACTGAAGCTTTCTTT. Its translation is CSVERWNTEAFF.

This clonotype came up many times. The chain uses TRBV29-1 and TRBJ1-2; tentatively, D is TRBD1 (5 bases). The CDR3 extends over 14 amino acids. Per germline, CDR1 SQVTM and CDR2 ANQGSEA. V was cut by 0 bases and J by 2 bases, with 10 bases left in between. The CDR3 loop reads CSVEDQGSNYGYTF. The CDR3 bases are TGCAGCGTTGAAGATCAGGGCAGCAACTATGGCTACACCTTC.

The V and J genes are TRBV5-5 and TRBJ2-7; 9 nucleotides line up with TRBD2. Germline trimming cut 5 bases from V and 0 bases from J; bases unmatched to any gene: 9. The germline gives CDR1 SGHKS, CDR2 YYEKEE (reference sequence). There are 16 residues in the CDR3. For the CDR3, the DNA is TGTGCCAGCAGGAGAACTAGCGGGTCGATCTCCTACGAGCAGTACTTC. Residues: CASRRTSGSISYEQYF.

V gene TRBV9 combines with J gene TRBJ1-5; D might be TRBD1 (5 bases). In germline, CDR1 is SGDLS, CDR2 YYNGEE. CDR3 size: 14 residues. The germline V and J ends were trimmed by 0 bases and 9 bases, with 13 bases remaining between them. The CDR3 sequence is CASSVEVGGAPQHF. CDR3 bases: TGTGCCAGCAGCGTAGAGGTTGGGGGTGCGCCCCAGCATTTT.

The chain combines TRBV5-1 with TRBJ2-7; weak D call: TRBD2 (5 bases). Trimming took 2 bases from V and 6 from J, leaving 9 bases between them. The CDR3 is made up of 12 amino acids. Germline V gene sequence: CDR1 SGHRS, CDR2 YFSETQ. This CDR3 is CASSFRGLEQYF. CDR3 nucleotide sequence: TGCGCCAGCAGCTTTCGGGGTCTCGAGCAGTACTTC.

This clonotype was observed at least ten times. The chain carries TRBV29-1 and TRBJ1-1; no clear D. CDR3 size: 14 residues. V gave up 1 base and J gave up 3 bases, with 12 bases separating them. The germline V gene encodes CDR1 SQVTM and CDR2 ANQGSEA. The CDR3 DNA sequence: TGCAGCGTTGAAGGAGTGGGAGGCGACACTGAAGCTTTCTTT. Translated: CSVEGVGGDTEAFF.